The source of this T cell receptor beta chain is a study of shared clonotypes between healthy human individuals. Study-wide results and caveats: Larger estimated richness was generally recorded for naive subsets relative to memory subsets. Rarefaction showed that sequencing of sorted subsets was incomplete (despite large depth).

On this clone itself: Antigen: not known.

As originally analysed: Without quality scores, immunoSEQ junctional reads could not be filtered like full-length reads. Data came from immunoSEQ multiplex PCR; TCRdb stores just in-frame clones and leaves some out. V and J calls and clone size follow that table, whereas D and trimming were derived from the DNA. The profile shows roughly 1 million clones, about 75% of them singletons. CDR1 and CDR2 (germline): MDHEN, SYDVKM. The length of the CDR3 is 15 residues. The junction had 8 bases not matched to a gene; V was cut back by 6 bases and J by 3 bases. The sample consisted of memory CD4+ T cells sorted from blood. This sample's subset: CD45RA-negative fraction. The source of this sequence is a man aged 18 to 29 in good health. The chain has TRBV28 and TRBJ1-1, with TRBD1 matching over 9 bases. The CDR3 spells CASRKTGGLDTEAFF. Written as DNA, the CDR3 is TGTGCCAGCAGGAAAACAGGGGGCCTTGACACTGAAGCTTTCTTT.